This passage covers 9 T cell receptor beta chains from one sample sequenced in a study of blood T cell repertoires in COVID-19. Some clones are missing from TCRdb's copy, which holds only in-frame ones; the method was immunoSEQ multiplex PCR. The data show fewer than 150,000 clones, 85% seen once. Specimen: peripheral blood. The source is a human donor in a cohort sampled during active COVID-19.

The CDR3 coding sequence is TGTGCCAGCAGCCAGGGACTAGCGGGGGGGCTTTACAATGAGCAGTTCTTC. Residues: CASSQGLAGGLYNEQFF. The chain couples TRBV4-2 to TRBJ2-1; TRBD2 matches at 16 bases. V trimming: 3 bases; J trimming: 4 bases; junction bases outside the gene matches: 3. Germline lookup yields CDR1 LGHNA and CDR2 YNFKEQ. This CDR3 contains 17 residues.

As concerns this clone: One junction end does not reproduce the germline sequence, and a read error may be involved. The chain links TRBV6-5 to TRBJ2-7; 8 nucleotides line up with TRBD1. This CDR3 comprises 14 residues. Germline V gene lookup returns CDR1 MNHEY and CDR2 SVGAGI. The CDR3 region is CAGSPGTGSYEQYF. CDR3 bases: TGTGCCGGCAGTCCCGGGACAGGTTCCTACGAGCAGTACTTC.

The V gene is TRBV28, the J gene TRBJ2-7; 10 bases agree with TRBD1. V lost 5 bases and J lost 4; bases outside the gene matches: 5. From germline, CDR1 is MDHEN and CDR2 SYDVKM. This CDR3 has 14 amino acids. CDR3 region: CASSGGTGVYEQYF. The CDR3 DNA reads TGTGCCAGCAGTGGGGGGACAGGGGTTTACGAGCAGTACTTC.

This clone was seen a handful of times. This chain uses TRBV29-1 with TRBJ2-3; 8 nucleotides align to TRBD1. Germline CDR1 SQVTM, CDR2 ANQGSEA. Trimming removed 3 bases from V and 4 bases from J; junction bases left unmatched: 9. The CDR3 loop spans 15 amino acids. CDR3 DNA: TGCAGCGTTGACCTATGGACAGGGTTCGCAGATACGCAGTATTTT. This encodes CSVDLWTGFADTQYF.

The CDR3 bases are TGTGCCAGCAGAGGACTGGTTCCCACAGATACGCAGTATTTT. The encoded protein is CASRGLVPTDTQYF. This chain uses TRBV11-2 with TRBJ2-3; TRBD2 might be the D (5 bases). The V gene's germline CDR1 is SGHAT and CDR2 FQNNGV. The CDR3 contains 14 residues. V shed 6 bases and J shed 2 bases, with 12 bases lying between them.

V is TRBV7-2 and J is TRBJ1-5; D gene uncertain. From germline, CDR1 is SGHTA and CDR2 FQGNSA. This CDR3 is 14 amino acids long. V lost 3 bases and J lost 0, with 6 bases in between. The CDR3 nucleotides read TGTGCCAGCAGCTTGAGGGTTAGCAATCAGCCCCAGCATTTT. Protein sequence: CASSLRVSNQPQHF.

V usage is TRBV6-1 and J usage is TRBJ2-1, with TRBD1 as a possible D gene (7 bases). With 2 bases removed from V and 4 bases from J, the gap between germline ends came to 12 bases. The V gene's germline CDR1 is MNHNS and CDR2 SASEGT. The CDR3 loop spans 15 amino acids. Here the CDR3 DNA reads TGTGCCAGCAGTGAATCGACAGGGAGGTACAATGAGCAGTTCTTC. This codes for CASSESTGRYNEQFF.

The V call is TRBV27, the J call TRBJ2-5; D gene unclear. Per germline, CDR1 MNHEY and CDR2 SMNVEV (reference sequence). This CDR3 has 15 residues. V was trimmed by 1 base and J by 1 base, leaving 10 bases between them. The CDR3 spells CASSLYPSGQETQYF. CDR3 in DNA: TGTGCCAGCAGTTTATACCCTTCGGGCCAAGAGACCCAGTACTTC.

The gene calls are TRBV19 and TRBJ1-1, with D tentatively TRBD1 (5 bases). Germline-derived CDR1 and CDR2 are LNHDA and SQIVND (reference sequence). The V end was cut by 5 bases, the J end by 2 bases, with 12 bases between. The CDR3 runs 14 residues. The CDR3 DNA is TGTGCCAGTAGTTCACGGACATACAACACTGAAGCTTTCTTT. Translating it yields CASSSRTYNTEAFF.